This is a list of T cell receptor beta chains from one sample in a study of patients and donors after allogeneic stem cell transplantation. In TCRdb, the RT-PCR reads were re-called with MiXCR into one record per CDR3 protein. In the table there are approximately 24,000 distinct CDR3 sequences, 42% of which are singletons. Specimen: blood, either unsorted or a sorted T cell fraction (not recorded which). The receptors shown here come from a human donor who was either an allogeneic HSCT recipient or a stem cell or donor lymphocyte infusion donor (not recorded which). It is not recorded whose cells these are; they may come from a transplant donor. CDR3s include the opening cysteine and the closing phenylalanine or tryptophan. D genes are given only for firm matches. Clone sizes are given selectively: once, few, many, or a class where the clone is expanded.

v_call	d_call	clone_size	j_call	cdr3_nt	cdr3_aa
TRBV25-1	.	few	TRBJ2-7	TGTGCCAGCAGTGAAACTGTAGGGGAGCAGTACTTC	CASSETVGEQYF
TRBV6-5	.	.	TRBJ1-2	TGTGCCAGCAGCCGATCCAGGGTTCTCTATGGCTACACCTTC	CASSRSRVLYGYTF
TRBV3-1	.	.	TRBJ1-4	TGTGCCAGCAGCCAAGCGGGCCGCCGGGCCGGAAAACTGTTTTTT	CASSQAGRRAGKLFF
TRBV2	.	.	TRBJ1-4	TGTGCCAGCAGTGAAATTCTCTCAAAGCAGGAAAAACTGTTTTTT	CASSEILSKQEKLFF
TRBV5-1	TRBD2	many	TRBJ2-7	TGCGCCAGCAGCCTTGGACTAGCGGGAGCTAAGGACTACGAGCAGTACTTC	CASSLGLAGAKDYEQYF
TRBV6-6	.	.	TRBJ2-5	TGTGCCAGCAGTTACAAGGGGTTTGCCTCTAAACAAGAGACCCAGTACTTC	CASSYKGFASKQETQYF
TRBV25-1	TRBD1	.	TRBJ1-1	TGTGCCAGCGAGGGACAGATGAACACTGAAGCTTTCTTT	CASEGQMNTEAFF
TRBV12-3/TRBV12-4	.	few	TRBJ1-5	TGTGCCAGCAGCACGAACCCTAATCAGCCCCAGCATTTT	CASSTNPNQPQHF
TRBV9	.	few	TRBJ2-3	TGTGCCAGCAGCACCGACCGGACGGATACGCAGTATTTT	CASSTDRTDTQYF
TRBV12-3/TRBV12-4	.	.	TRBJ1-6	TGTGCCAGCAGTCCTACGCTCATGGCCTTCGGGGATTCACCCCTCCACTTT	CASSPTLMAFGDSPLHF
TRBV6-5	TRBD1	.	TRBJ2-6	TGTGCCAGCAGTTACTACAGGGGTGGGGCCAACGTCCTGACTTTC	CASSYYRGGANVLTF
TRBV27	TRBD1	.	TRBJ2-7	TGTGCCAGCAGGCGGGGACAGGGGACTACCTACGAGCAGTACTTC	CASRRGQGTTYEQYF
TRBV4-2	TRBD1	few	TRBJ1-1	TGTGCCAGCAGCCCGATTGCGGGACAGGGGGTCCGCACTGAAGCTTTCTTT	CASSPIAGQGVRTEAFF
TRBV19	.	.	TRBJ2-5	TGTGCCAGTAGTCTCGCGTGGGGGACCCCAACCCCCCAAGAGACCCAGTACTTC	CASSLAWGTPTPQETQYF
TRBV4-1	.	.	TRBJ2-3	TGCGCCAGCAGCCCTATGGGCGGAACCACAGATACGCAGTATTTT	CASSPMGGTTDTQYF
TRBV24-1	.	.	TRBJ2-5	TGTGCCACCCCCTACTACGACCAAGAGACCCAGTACTTC	CATPYYDQETQYF
TRBV6-5	.	.	TRBJ1-1	TGTGCCAGCAGTTACTCTTGGGGGGAAGCTTTCTTT	CASSYSWGEAFF
TRBV12-3/TRBV12-4	.	few	TRBJ1-2	TGTGCCAGCAGTTCCCCCGGGTACCACTATGGCTACACCTTC	CASSSPGYHYGYTF
TRBV5-1	.	.	TRBJ2-2	TGCGCCAGCAGCTTAAACGACATGTGGGAGCTGTTTTTT	CASSLNDMWELFF
TRBV12-3/TRBV12-4	TRBD1	few	TRBJ1-1	TGTGCCAGCAGCAGACAGGGCATGAACACTGAAGCTTTCTTT	CASSRQGMNTEAFF
TRBV11-2	.	.	TRBJ1-1	TGTGCCAGCAGCTTAGATCTGACAGATGAAGCTTTCTTT	CASSLDLTDEAFF
TRBV5-1	.	few	TRBJ1-3	TGCGCCAGCAGCTCCTTGCCGAGGCGTAAGAGCTCTGGAAACACCATATATTTT	CASSSLPRRKSSGNTIYF
TRBV9	TRBD2	few	TRBJ2-5	TGTGCCAGCAGCGTAGGGGAGGGGCAAGAGACCCAGTACTTC	CASSVGEGQETQYF
TRBV19	TRBD1	.	TRBJ1-5	TGTGCCAGTAGTGAAACAGGGGTATTCAATCAGCCCCAGCATTTT	CASSETGVFNQPQHF
TRBV18	TRBD2	.	TRBJ2-5	TGTGCCAGCTCACCCTGGAGACTAGCGGGGATCTTGCAAGAGACCCAGTACTTC	CASSPWRLAGILQETQYF
TRBV28	.	.	TRBJ2-2	TGTGCCAGCAGTTTTGACTTCTCGCCCGGAAACAATTTTCCGAACACCGGGGAGCTGTTTTTT	CASSFDFSPGNNFPNTGELFF
TRBV4-1	TRBD2	.	TRBJ2-3	TGCGCCAGCAGCCACTTAGCGGGGGGGACGGGAGATACGCAGTATTTT	CASSHLAGGTGDTQYF
TRBV7-6	TRBD1	few	TRBJ1-3	TGTGCCAGCAGCCAAGGGGGCACCAACTCTGGAAACACCATATATTTT	CASSQGGTNSGNTIYF
TRBV5-1	.	.	TRBJ2-1	TGCGCCAGCAGCCTTACTAGCCGAACTGACAATGAGCAGTTCTTC	CASSLTSRTDNEQFF
TRBV15	TRBD1	.	TRBJ2-5	TGTGCCACCAGCAGGGACAGGGTGAAGGAGACCCAGTACTTC	CATSRDRVKETQYF
TRBV5-6	.	few	TRBJ2-5	TGTGCCAGCAGCTTGGGACAAGAGACCCAGTACTTC	CASSLGQETQYF
TRBV3-1	.	.	TRBJ2-2	TGTGCCAGCAGCCCTCACAACACCGGGGAGCTGTTTTTT	CASSPHNTGELFF
TRBV18	TRBD1	.	TRBJ2-4	TGTGCCAGCTCACCCTCAAAGGGACAGGGACTATTCAACAGTTACTTC	CASSPSKGQGLFNSYF
TRBV28	.	few	TRBJ2-7	TGTGCCAGCAGTTTCATTAGATACGAGCAGTACTTC	CASSFIRYEQYF
TRBV5-1	TRBD1	many	TRBJ2-3	TGCGCCAGCAGCTTGGGGGGACAGAGCACAGATACGCAGTATTTT	CASSLGGQSTDTQYF
TRBV4-2	.	few	TRBJ2-3	TGTGCCAGCAGCCGGTCGGGACGACCAGATACGCAGTATTTT	CASSRSGRPDTQYF
TRBV29-1	TRBD1	.	TRBJ1-5	TGCAGCGTTAGGACAGGGGATCAGCCCCAGCATTTT	CSVRTGDQPQHF
TRBV6-5	.	few	TRBJ1-1	TGTGCCAGCAGCCGAGGGGGGAACACTGAAGCTTTCTTT	CASSRGGNTEAFF
TRBV6-2/TRBV6-3	.	.	TRBJ2-3	TGTGCCAGCAGTTATTGGTCCGGGGGGCAAGGAGATACGCAGTATTTT	CASSYWSGGQGDTQYF
TRBV5-5	TRBD1	.	TRBJ1-3	TGTGCCAGCAGCCGGACAGGGGTTGGAAACACCATATATTTT	CASSRTGVGNTIYF
TRBV29-1	.	.	TRBJ2-5	TGCAGCGTTGCCCGCATTAGGGAGACCCAGTACTTC	CSVARIRETQYF
TRBV10-3	TRBD1	few	TRBJ2-3	TGTGCCATCAGTGATACAGGGGCAAGCACAGATACGCAGTATTTT	CAISDTGASTDTQYF
TRBV10-3	.	few	TRBJ2-7	TGTGCCATCAGTGATTTCGGGGGCCAAAACCTCTACGAGCAGTACTTC	CAISDFGGQNLYEQYF
TRBV20-1	.	.	TRBJ2-7	TGCAGTGCTAGACGCCGGGAATTCCCCTACGAGCAGTACTTC	CSARRREFPYEQYF
TRBV12-3/TRBV12-4	TRBD2	.	TRBJ2-1	TGTGCCAGCAGTTATGCTAGCGGAAGTGAGCAGTTCTTC	CASSYASGSEQFF
TRBV5-1	.	.	TRBJ2-7	TGCGCCAGCAGCTTGGGTGTAGCGCGGACGAACGAGCAGTACTTC	CASSLGVARTNEQYF
TRBV10-1	.	.	TRBJ1-1	TGCGCCAGCAGTGGCGGTTGGGACACTGAAGCTTTCTTT	CASSGGWDTEAFF
TRBV5-1	.	many	TRBJ1-3	TGCGCCAGCAGCTTGGAGGGGGGCCCTGGAAACACCATATATTTT	CASSLEGGPGNTIYF
TRBV5-1	.	few	TRBJ2-1	TGCGCCAGCAGCTCGGACAGTAGCTCCTACAATGAGCAGTTCTTC	CASSSDSSSYNEQFF
TRBV5-1	.	few	TRBJ2-2	TGCGCCAGCAGCTCGGACAGTCCCAACACCGGGGAGCTGTTTTTT	CASSSDSPNTGELFF
TRBV12-3/TRBV12-4	.	.	TRBJ1-3	TGTGCCAGCAGTTTGCAGTTAACTGGAAACACCATATATTTT	CASSLQLTGNTIYF
TRBV5-1	TRBD1	few	TRBJ2-7	TGCGCCAGCAGCTTGGAAGGGACAGGGACATACGAGCAGTACTTC	CASSLEGTGTYEQYF
TRBV12-3/TRBV12-4	.	.	TRBJ1-1	TGTGCCAGCAGTTTTTCTACAAATGAAGCTTTCTTT	CASSFSTNEAFF
TRBV19	.	medium-sized	TRBJ2-2	TGTGCCAGTAGTCGGGGAAGGGCGAACACCGGGGAGCTGTTTTTT	CASSRGRANTGELFF
TRBV5-6	.	few	TRBJ2-3	TGTGCCAGCAGCTTGACAGGAGCCAGCACAGATACGCAGTATTTT	CASSLTGASTDTQYF
TRBV25-1	TRBD1	once	TRBJ2-5	TGTACTTCCCGTGAGGGGGCTAGGGAGACCCAGTACTTC	CTSREGARETQYF
TRBV7-6	TRBD1	.	TRBJ1-1	TGTGCCAGCAGGGAATTCCGGGACAGGGTTTATACTGAAGCTTTCTTT	CASREFRDRVYTEAFF